This T cell receptor (beta chain) stems from a study of blood T cell repertoires in COVID-19. Study overall: Whether acute or convalescent, the COVID-19 samples came from the United States, Italy and Spain. Sample material is recorded as cDNA or gDNA derived from T cells, B-cell-depleted T cells, or PBMCs.

The junction had 9 bases not matched to a gene; V was cut back by 2 bases and J by 6 bases. The CDR3 covers 15 residues. Germline lookup yields CDR1 WNHNN and CDR2 SYGVQD (reference sequence). How the authors handled the data: Reference gene primer amplification gave estimated nucleated cell counts. Here immunoSEQ multiplex PCR was the method, and the copy in TCRdb shows in-frame clones only, minus some. Clonal size and the V and J genes are those of that table, whereas D and trimming came from the DNA. The profile covers 110,000 to 150,000 clones, with around 80% appearing a single time and 1.5% to 2.5% taken by the ten largest.

The clonotype was recovered from a woman in her sixties or seventies with acute or convalescent COVID-19. V is TRBV10-1 and J is TRBJ2-7; 8 nucleotides align to TRBD1. Material: peripheral blood. CDR3 bases: TGCGCCAGCAGTGAGCGAAACCTACAGGGGGGCGAGCAGTACTTC. It encodes CASSERNLQGGEQYF.